The clone carrying this T cell receptor (beta chain) has a handful of counts. The data originate from a study of T-cell memory formation after mild COVID-19. Libraries for TCRalpha and TCRbeta carried sample barcodes and unique molecular identifiers via 5'RACE. TCRdb used MiXCR to reprocess the 5' RACE reads, holding one entry per CDR3 protein. Of 550,000 to 700,000 distinct CDR3 sequences in the sample, around 17% were seen once. V was cut by 2 bases and J by 7 bases, with 8 bases left in between. The CDR3 has 11 residues. The germline gives CDR1 GTSNPN, CDR2 SVGIG (reference sequence). Material for sequencing was PBMCs or a T cell subset sorted from them (not recorded which). The chain employs TRBV30 and TRBJ1-2; a weak D match, TRBD1 (6 bases). The TCR was taken from an adult woman who had mild COVID-19 (a few samples of this study predate the infection). Cell type and time point are not known. DNA of the CDR3: TGTGCCTGGAGTCCAGGGGCTGGCTACACCTTC. Amino acid sequence: CAWSPGAGYTF.